A selection of T cell receptor beta chains follows, all from one sample in a study of metastatic and nonmetastatic thyroid tumors. From the PCR reads, TCRdb re-called clones with MiXCR. The sample carries tens of thousands of clones, 20% recorded once. The sequenced sample consisted of adjacent normal tissue. These receptors were taken from a female donor with papillary thyroid cancer or a benign thyroid nodule (not recorded which). Some clones in this sample may be carry-over from other donors' samples. Both conserved end residues are part of each CDR3. The D gene is left open where the match is weak. Expanded clones are given a class, and other clones once, few, many or no size at all.

V: TRBV25-1; D: TRBD1; J: TRBJ1-2; length: 16; size: few; CDR3: CASSELRGQGTYGYTF; DNA: TGTGCCAGCAGTGAATTGAGGGGACAGGGGACTTATGGCTACACCTTC
V: TRBV19; D: .; J: TRBJ2-1; length: 19; size: many; CDR3: CASSVVTTWTVSSYNEQFF; DNA: TGTGCCAGTAGTGTCGTCACCACTTGGACAGTCAGCTCCTACAATGAGCAGTTCTTC
V: TRBV10-3; D: TRBD2; J: TRBJ2-1; length: 15; size: many; CDR3: CAISEWTSGYNEQFF; DNA: TGTGCCATCAGTGAGTGGACTAGCGGATACAATGAGCAGTTCTTC
V: TRBV19; D: TRBD1; J: TRBJ1-2; length: 13; size: few; CDR3: CASSTGQGRDYNF; DNA: TGTGCCAGTAGTACGGGACAGGGCCGCGACTACAACTTC
V: TRBV6-2/TRBV6-3; D: .; J: TRBJ2-1; length: 12; size: few; CDR3: CASVAGWGKQFF; DNA: TGTGCCAGCGTGGCGGGATGGGGGAAGCAGTTCTTC
V: TRBV6-6; D: TRBD2; J: TRBJ2-7; length: 15; size: medium-sized; CDR3: CASSYLGREVYEQYF; DNA: TGTGCCAGCAGTTACCTAGGGCGGGAGGTCTACGAGCAGTACTTC
V: TRBV3-1; D: TRBD2; J: TRBJ2-7; length: 15; size: many; CDR3: CASSQTGTSGRAWNF; DNA: TGTGCCAGCAGCCAGACCGGGACTAGCGGGAGGGCTTGGAACTTC
V: TRBV20-1; D: TRBD1; J: TRBJ2-1; length: 12; size: many; CDR3: CSRDRGHNEQFF; DNA: TGCAGCCGGGACAGGGGTCACAATGAGCAGTTCTTC
V: TRBV6-1; D: .; J: TRBJ1-1; length: 14; size: few; CDR3: CASIPTGLNTEAFF; DNA: TGTGCCAGCATCCCCACAGGGCTAAACACTGAAGCTTTCTTT
V: TRBV6-5; D: .; J: TRBJ2-5; length: 14; size: .; CDR3: CASSYVGSRETQYF; DNA: TGTGCCAGCAGTTACGTCGGGAGTCGAGAGACCCAGTACTTC
V: TRBV29-1; D: .; J: TRBJ1-4; length: 14; size: .; CDR3: CSVGRGLNNEKLFF; DNA: TGCAGCGTTGGTCGGGGGTTGAATAATGAAAAACTGTTTTTT
V: TRBV20-1; D: .; J: TRBJ2-6; length: 14; size: once; CDR3: CSAFQGSGANVLTF; DNA: TGCAGTGCTTTCCAGGGGTCTGGGGCCAACGTCCTGACTTTC
V: TRBV19; D: .; J: TRBJ2-6; length: 17; size: .; CDR3: CASSRFSVISVANVLTF; DNA: TGTGCCAGTAGTAGATTCAGTGTTATCTCTGTGGCCAACGTCCTGACTTTC
V: TRBV11-2; D: .; J: TRBJ1-1; length: 16; size: many; CDR3: CASSSGNRVGNTEAFF; DNA: TGTGCCAGCAGCTCGGGAAACAGGGTAGGGAACACTGAAGCTTTCTTT
V: TRBV28; D: .; J: TRBJ1-5; length: 18; size: .; CDR3: CASSLGGYRMTSNQPQHF; DNA: TGTGCCAGCAGTTTAGGGGGTTACAGGATGACTAGCAATCAGCCCCAGCATTTT
V: TRBV20-1; D: .; J: TRBJ1-3; length: 14; size: .; CDR3: CNATGLDSGNTIYF; DNA: TGCAATGCGACGGGCCTCGACTCTGGAAACACCATATACTTT
V: TRBV5-1; D: TRBD1; J: TRBJ1-6; length: 16; size: many; CDR3: CASSFATGGLSSPLHF; DNA: TGCGCCAGCAGCTTCGCGACAGGGGGCTTGAGTTCACCCCTCCACTTT
V: TRBV27; D: TRBD2; J: TRBJ2-5; length: 17; size: many; CDR3: CASSPTSGSVRGETQYF; DNA: TGTGCCAGCAGCCCGACTAGCGGGTCGGTTCGGGGTGAGACCCAGTACTTC
V: TRBV6-1; D: TRBD1; J: TRBJ1-2; length: 15; size: .; CDR3: CASSEAGQGRYGYTF; DNA: TGTGCCAGCAGTGAAGCGGGACAGGGTCGGTATGGCTACACCTTC
V: TRBV7-2; D: .; J: TRBJ1-5; length: 15; size: .; CDR3: CASSAGAGTREPQHF; DNA: TGTGCCAGCAGCGCGGGGGCGGGCACCCGGGAGCCCCAGCATTTT
V: TRBV18; D: .; J: TRBJ1-4; length: 13; size: many; CDR3: CASSPPTSEKLFF; DNA: TGTGCCAGCTCACCCCCGACCAGTGAAAAACTGTTTTTT
V: TRBV6-1; D: .; J: TRBJ1-6; length: 15; size: medium-sized; CDR3: CASSLENSYNSPLHF; DNA: TGTGCCAGCAGCCTGGAGAACTCCTATAATTCACCCCTCCACTTT
V: TRBV11-2; D: .; J: TRBJ1-3; length: 17; size: .; CDR3: CAGSLGPGTLGGNTIYF; DNA: TGTGCCGGCAGCTTAGGTCCAGGGACCTTGGGTGGAAACACCATATATTTT
V: TRBV29-1; D: .; J: TRBJ1-2; length: 13; size: many; CDR3: CSVVYSVPYGYTF; DNA: TGCAGCGTTGTATACAGTGTGCCCTATGGCTACACCTTC
V: TRBV28; D: TRBD1; J: TRBJ1-4; length: 15; size: many; CDR3: CASTQATGSREKLFF; DNA: TGTGCCAGCACTCAAGCGACAGGGTCTAGAGAAAAACTGTTTTTT
V: TRBV20-1; D: .; J: TRBJ1-1; length: 10; size: few; CDR3: CSALNTEAFF; DNA: TGCAGTGCTCTGAACACTGAAGCTTTCTTT
V: TRBV10-1; D: TRBD1; J: TRBJ1-6; length: 19; size: .; CDR3: CAMNRDRGPILFYNSPLHF; DNA: TGCGCCATGAACCGGGACAGGGGGCCTATACTCTTCTATAATTCACCCCTCCACTTT
V: TRBV6-4; D: .; J: TRBJ1-5; length: 13; size: few; CDR3: CASSKGRNQPQHF; DNA: TGTGCCAGCAGTAAAGGGCGGAATCAGCCCCAGCATTTT
V: TRBV20-1; D: .; J: TRBJ2-5; length: 12; size: .; CDR3: CSARDEGETQYF; DNA: TGCAGTGCTAGAGATGAGGGGGAGACCCAGTACTTC
V: TRBV6-5; D: .; J: TRBJ2-2; length: 14; size: medium-sized; CDR3: CASSYDRSTGELFF; DNA: TGTGCCAGCAGTTACGACAGATCCACCGGGGAGCTGTTTTTT
V: TRBV7-3; D: TRBD2; J: TRBJ2-1; length: 14; size: many; CDR3: CASSLSGTSNEQFF; DNA: TGTGCCAGCAGCTTATCTGGGACTAGCAATGAGCAGTTCTTC
V: TRBV30; D: .; J: TRBJ1-5; length: 15; size: .; CDR3: CAWSVHLSSNQPQHF; DNA: TGTGCCTGGAGTGTTCACCTCTCTTCAAATCAGCCCCAGCATTTT
V: TRBV12-3/TRBV12-4; D: TRBD1; J: TRBJ1-6; length: 14; size: .; CDR3: CASSPGQGSSPLHF; DNA: TGTGCCAGCAGTCCGGGACAGGGTAGTTCACCCCTCCACTTT
V: TRBV7-7; D: TRBD1; J: TRBJ2-3; length: 14; size: once; CDR3: CASSPGTGGDTQYF; DNA: TGTGCTAGCAGCCCCGGGACAGGTGGAGATACGCAGTATTTT
V: TRBV13; D: .; J: TRBJ1-5; length: 15; size: many; CDR3: CASSSRRYSNQPQHF; DNA: TGTGCCAGCAGCTCCCGGCGATATAGCAATCAGCCCCAGCATTTT
V: TRBV7-8; D: TRBD1; J: TRBJ1-4; length: 17; size: many; CDR3: CASSLVAGGVTNEKLFF; DNA: TGTGCCAGCAGCTTAGTTGCAGGGGGCGTAACTAATGAAAAACTGTTTTTT
V: TRBV19; D: .; J: TRBJ1-2; length: 13; size: many; CDR3: CASSMEGMHGYTF; DNA: TGTGCCAGTAGTATGGAGGGGATGCATGGCTACACCTTC
V: TRBV28; D: .; J: TRBJ2-7; length: 17; size: few; CDR3: CASNTHISRVGGYGQYF; DNA: TGTGCCAGCAATACACACATCAGCCGGGTGGGAGGCTACGGGCAGTACTTC
V: TRBV11-3; D: .; J: TRBJ1-1; length: 14; size: .; CDR3: CASSPLGAGTEALF; DNA: TGTGCCAGCAGCCCGCTCGGAGCGGGCACTGAAGCTTTATTT
V: TRBV15; D: .; J: TRBJ2-5; length: 16; size: many; CDR3: CATSRDITSPGETQYF; DNA: TGTGCCACCAGCAGAGATATAACTAGCCCGGGGGAGACCCAGTACTTC
V: TRBV12-3/TRBV12-4; D: TRBD2; J: TRBJ2-1; length: 16; size: medium-sized; CDR3: CASSSSAGGPYNEQFF; DNA: TGTGCCAGCAGTTCTTCAGCGGGAGGGCCCTACAATGAGCAGTTCTTC
V: TRBV24-1; D: .; J: TRBJ2-7; length: 16; size: .; CDR3: CATSDFLIAALYEQYF; DNA: TGTGCCACCAGTGATTTTTTGATAGCGGCCCTTTACGAGCAGTACTTC
V: TRBV11-2; D: TRBD1; J: TRBJ2-7; length: 14; size: few; CDR3: CASSLGQGAYEQYF; DNA: TGTGCCAGCAGCTTAGGCCAGGGGGCATACGAGCAGTACTTC
V: TRBV6-2/TRBV6-3; D: TRBD1; J: TRBJ2-3; length: 15; size: .; CDR3: CASYKPPGQRDAQYF; DNA: TGTGCCAGCTATAAACCGCCGGGACAGAGGGATGCGCAGTATTTT
V: TRBV6-1; D: TRBD2; J: TRBJ2-7; length: 15; size: .; CDR3: CASSTGTSVSYEQYF; DNA: TGTGCCAGCAGTACCGGGACTAGCGTATCCTACGAGCAGTACTTC
V: TRBV20-1; D: TRBD2; J: TRBJ2-3; length: 16; size: few; CDR3: CNAVPLSGGSTDTQYF; DNA: TGCAATGCCGTTCCTTTGTCGGGAGGTAGTACAGATACGCAGTATTTT
V: TRBV6-5; D: .; J: TRBJ1-1; length: 15; size: few; CDR3: CASSYRQPQNQEAFF; DNA: TGTGCCAGCAGTTACCGACAGCCCCAGAATCAAGAAGCTTTCTTT
V: TRBV18; D: .; J: TRBJ1-1; length: 13; size: many; CDR3: CAGYGSRNTEAFF; DNA: TGTGCCGGCTACGGGTCCCGGAACACTGAAGCTTTCTTT
V: TRBV30; D: TRBD2; J: TRBJ2-7; length: 16; size: many; CDR3: CAWSVNNGIAGGEQYF; DNA: TGTGCCTGGAGTGTAAATAACGGGATAGCGGGTGGCGAGCAGTACTTC